These 15 T cell receptor beta chains came from one sample sequenced in a study of CXCR3-negative and CXCR3-positive naive CD8 T cells. Study conclusions and caveats: Naive cells with CXCR3 showed TRB CDR3s that were more hydrophobic than those in CXCR3-negative naive cells.

All TRB cDNA libraries came from 5' RACE performed with UMI labels. Each CDR3 protein gets one entry in TCRdb, which reprocessed the 5' RACE reads and gives no DNA. Here the sample table reports some 150,000 distinct CDR3 sequences. No antigen has been identified for these receptors. Specimen: naive CXCR3+ CD8+ T cells from blood. Indicated subset: CD45RO-CCR7+CD27+CD95- naive CD8+ T cells expressing CXCR3 (TNR3+). These receptors all stem from a human donor in good health. Some clones in this sample may be carry-over from other donors' samples.

This chain's CDR3 is CASSLYAGVTEAFF. The V gene is TRBV7-3, the J gene TRBJ1-1; the TCRdb call, TRBD1, lacks DNA for checking. Per the germline V gene, CDR1 is SGHTA and CDR2 is FQGTGA. The CDR3 loop spans 14 amino acids.

The gene calls are TRBV7-6 and TRBJ2-7. Germline V gene lookup returns CDR1 SGHVS and CDR2 FNYEAQ. This CDR3 is 15 amino acids long. The CDR3 is CASSPSTSSSYEQYF.

The rearrangement joins TRBV28 to TRBJ2-2; TCRdb names TRBD2, which stays unverified in the absence of DNA. Germline CDR1 reads MDHEN; CDR2 reads SYDVKM. The CDR3 is 18 amino acids. The CDR3 sequence: CASSQTPLLSGGFGELFF.

The CDR3 here is CASSGQGGRYYEQYF. V gene TRBV5-1 combines with J gene TRBJ2-7; TCRdb indicates TRBD1, and absent DNA this call remains unverified. Germline V gives CDR1 SGHRS, CDR2 YFSETQ. CDR3 length equals 15 residues.

The chain is built from TRBV28 and TRBJ2-1; TCRdb returns TRBD2, unconfirmable since there is no DNA. Germline V lookup: CDR1 MDHEN, CDR2 SYDVKM. CDR3 length: 14 amino acids. This CDR3 is CASSDTSGKNEQFF.

The rearrangement uses TRBV7-2 and TRBJ2-2; lacking DNA, the TRBD1 call made by TCRdb goes unchecked. This CDR3 spans 15 amino acids. The germline gives CDR1 SGHTA, CDR2 FQGNSA. The CDR3 is CASSPPDRGLLELFF.

The V gene is TRBV7-7, the J gene TRBJ2-3; with no DNA, the TCRdb D assignment of TRBD1 cannot be verified. The CDR3 has 16 residues. Looked up from germline, CDR1 is SSHAT and CDR2 is FNYEAQ (reference sequence). The CDR3 sequence is CASSQGVEDRTDTQYF. Full variable domain (rest looked up from reference TRBV7-7 and TRBJ2-3): GAGVSQSPRYKVTKRGQDVTLRCDPISSHATLYWYQQALGQGPEFLTYFNYEAQPDKSGLPSDRFSAERPEGSISTLTIQRTEQRDSAMYRCASSQGVEDRTDTQYFGPGTRLTVL.

The chain is built from TRBV28 and TRBJ2-1; the TCRdb call, TRBD1, lacks DNA for checking. The CDR3 is 15 residues long. In germline, CDR1 is MDHEN, CDR2 SYDVKM. The CDR3 region is CASSSGQGFYNEQFF. Full variable domain (missing parts from reference TRBV28 and TRBJ2-1): DVKVTQSSRYLVKRTGEKVFLECVQDMDHENMFWYRQDPGLGLRLIYFSYDVKMKEKGDIPEGYSVSREKKERFSLILESASTNQTSMYLCASSSGQGFYNEQFFGPGTRLTVL.

The V gene is TRBV4-1, the J gene TRBJ2-5; TCRdb calls TRBD1, which cannot be checked without DNA. The CDR3 loop spans 14 amino acids. The V gene's germline CDR1 is MGHRA and CDR2 YSYEKL. The CDR3 sequence: CASSPQGGLETQYF.

V usage is TRBV5-6 and J usage is TRBJ2-7; checking the TCRdb D call of TRBD1 is not possible without DNA. Germline-derived CDR1 and CDR2 are SGHDT and YYEEEE. The length of the CDR3 is 14 residues. The CDR3 sequence is CASTSRGVSYEQYF. Using reference TRBV5-6 and TRBJ2-7 for the parts outside the CDR3, the full variable domain is DAGVTQSPTHLIKTRGQQVTLRCSPKSGHDTVSWYQQALGQGPQFIFQYYEEEERQRGNFPDRFSGHQFPNYSSELNVNALLLGDSALYLCASTSRGVSYEQYFGPGTRLTVT.

The V and J genes are TRBV2 and TRBJ2-3. CDR3 length: 14 amino acids. Looked up from germline, CDR1 is SNHLY and CDR2 is FYNNEI. The chain's CDR3 is CASSEAGWADTQYF.

The V gene is TRBV29-1, the J gene TRBJ2-1; TCRdb indicates TRBD2, and absent DNA this call remains unverified. In germline, CDR1 is SQVTM, CDR2 ANQGSEA. CDR3 length: 15 amino acids. The CDR3 region is CSVRFPGLTGNEQFF.

V is TRBV25-1 and J is TRBJ1-2. The CDR3 covers 13 residues. Germline CDR1 reads MGHDK; CDR2 reads SYGVNS. The CDR3 reads CASRDSGFFGYTF.

The chain has TRBV28 and TRBJ2-7; the D call from TCRdb, TRBD2, cannot be confirmed without DNA. Germline CDR1 is MDHEN and CDR2 is SYDVKM. CDR3 length equals 15 residues. The CDR3 here is CASSFRGPLENEQYF.

V and J are TRBV4-1 and TRBJ2-7. This CDR3 is built from 15 residues. Germline V gene sequence: CDR1 MGHRA, CDR2 YSYEKL. This chain's CDR3 is CASSQDVGYSYEQYF.